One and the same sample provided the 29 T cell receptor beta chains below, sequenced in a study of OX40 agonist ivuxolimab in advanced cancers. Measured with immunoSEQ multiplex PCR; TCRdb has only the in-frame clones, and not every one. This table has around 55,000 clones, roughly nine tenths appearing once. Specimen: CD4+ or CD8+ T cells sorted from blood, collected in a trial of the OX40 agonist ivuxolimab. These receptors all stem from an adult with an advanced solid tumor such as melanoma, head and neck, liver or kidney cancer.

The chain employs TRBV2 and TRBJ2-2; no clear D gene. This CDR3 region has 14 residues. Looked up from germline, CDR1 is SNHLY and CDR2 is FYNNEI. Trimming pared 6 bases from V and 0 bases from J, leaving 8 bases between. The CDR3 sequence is CASRYSANTGELFF. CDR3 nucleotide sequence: TGTGCCAGCAGGTACAGCGCGAACACCGGGGAGCTGTTTTTT. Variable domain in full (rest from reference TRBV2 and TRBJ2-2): EPEVTQTPSHQVTQMGQEVILRCVPISNHLYFYWYRQILGQKVEFLVSFYNNEISEKSEIFDDQFSVERPDGSNFTLKIRSTKLEDSAMYFCASRYSANTGELFFGEGSRLTVL.

The CDR3 coding sequence is TGTGCCAGCAGCTTAAAGGGAGGGATGAACACTGAAGCTTTCTTT. It is translated as CASSLKGGMNTEAFF. V usage is TRBV7-9 and J usage is TRBJ1-1; D remains unclear. Trimming took 2 bases from V and 0 from J, leaving 10 bases between them. Germline CDR1 and CDR2: SEHNR and FQNEAQ (reference sequence). The CDR3 runs to 15 residues.

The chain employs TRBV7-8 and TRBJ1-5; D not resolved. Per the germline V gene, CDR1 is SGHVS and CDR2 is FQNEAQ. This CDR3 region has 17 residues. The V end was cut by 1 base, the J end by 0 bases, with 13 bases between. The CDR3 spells CASSLGVSGYSNQPQHF. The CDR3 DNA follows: TGTGCCAGCAGCTTAGGCGTGAGCGGTTATAGCAATCAGCCCCAGCATTTT.

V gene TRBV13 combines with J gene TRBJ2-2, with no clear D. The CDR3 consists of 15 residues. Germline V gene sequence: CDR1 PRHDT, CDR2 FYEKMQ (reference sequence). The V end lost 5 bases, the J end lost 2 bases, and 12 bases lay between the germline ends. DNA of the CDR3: TGTGCCAGCAGCGCCCGATTCGAAAACACCGGGGAGCTGTTTTTT. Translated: CASSARFENTGELFF.

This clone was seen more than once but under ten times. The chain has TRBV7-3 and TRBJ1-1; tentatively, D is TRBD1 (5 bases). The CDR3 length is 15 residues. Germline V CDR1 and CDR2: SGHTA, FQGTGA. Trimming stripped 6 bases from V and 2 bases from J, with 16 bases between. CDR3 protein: CASRDAYGGNTEAFF. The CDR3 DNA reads TGTGCCAGCAGGGATGCGTATGGGGGAAACACTGAAGCTTTCTTT. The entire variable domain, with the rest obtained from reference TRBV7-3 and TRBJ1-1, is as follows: GAGVSQTPSNKVTEKGKYVELRCDPISGHTALYWYRQSLGQGPEFLIYFQGTGAADDSGLPNDRFFAVRPEGSVSTLKIQRTERGDSAVYLCASRDAYGGNTEAFFGQGTRLTVV.

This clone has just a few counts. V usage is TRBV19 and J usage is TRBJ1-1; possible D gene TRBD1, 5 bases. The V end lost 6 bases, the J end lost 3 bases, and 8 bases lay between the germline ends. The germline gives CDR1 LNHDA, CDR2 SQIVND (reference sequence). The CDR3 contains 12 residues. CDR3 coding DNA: TGTGCCAGTAGGAGGGGTCACACTGAAGCTTTCTTT. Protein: CASRRGHTEAFF.

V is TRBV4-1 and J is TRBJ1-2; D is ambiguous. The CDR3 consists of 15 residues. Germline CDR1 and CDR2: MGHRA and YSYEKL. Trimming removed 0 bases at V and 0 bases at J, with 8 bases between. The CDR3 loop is CASSQDPGSNYGYTF. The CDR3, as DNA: TGCGCCAGCAGCCAAGATCCGGGGTCTAACTATGGCTACACCTTC.

This CDR3 reads CASSPRQGLNEKLFF. In DNA form, the CDR3 reads TGTGCCAGCAGCCCCCGACAGGGTTTGAATGAAAAACTGTTTTTT. The genes are TRBV7-6 and TRBJ1-4, with TRBD1 identical over 7 bases. Trimming removed 5 bases from V and 5 bases from J; junction bases left unmatched: 8. CDR1 and CDR2 (germline): SGHVS, FNYEAQ. This CDR3 contains 15 residues.

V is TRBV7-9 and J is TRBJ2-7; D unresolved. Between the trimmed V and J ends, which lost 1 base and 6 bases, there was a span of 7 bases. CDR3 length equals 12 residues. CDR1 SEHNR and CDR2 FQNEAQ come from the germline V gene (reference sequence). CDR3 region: CASSLDFAEQYF. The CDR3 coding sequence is TGTGCCAGCAGCTTAGATTTTGCCGAGCAGTACTTC.

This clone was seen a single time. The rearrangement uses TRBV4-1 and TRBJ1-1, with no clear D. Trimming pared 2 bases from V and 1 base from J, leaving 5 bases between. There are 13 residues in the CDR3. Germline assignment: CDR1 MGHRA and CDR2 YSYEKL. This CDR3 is CASSQRKNTEAFF. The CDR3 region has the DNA TGCGCCAGCAGCCAACGGAAGAACACTGAAGCTTTCTTT.

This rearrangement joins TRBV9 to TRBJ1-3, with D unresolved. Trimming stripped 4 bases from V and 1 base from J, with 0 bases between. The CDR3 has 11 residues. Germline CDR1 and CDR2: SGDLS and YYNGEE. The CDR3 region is CASSSGNTIYF. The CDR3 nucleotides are TGTGCCAGCAGCTCTGGAAACACCATATATTTT. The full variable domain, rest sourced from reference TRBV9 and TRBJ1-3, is DSGVTQTPKHLITATGQRVTLRCSPRSGDLSVYWYQQSLDQGLQFLIQYYNGEERAKGNILERFSAQQFPDLHSELNLSSLELGDSALYFCASSSGNTIYFGEGSWLTVV.

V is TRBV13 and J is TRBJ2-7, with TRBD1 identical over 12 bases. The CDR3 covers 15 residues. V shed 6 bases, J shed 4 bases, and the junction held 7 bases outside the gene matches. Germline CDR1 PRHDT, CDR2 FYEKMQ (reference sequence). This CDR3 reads CASSLAGQGAYEQYF. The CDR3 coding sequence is TGTGCCAGCAGTCTGGCGGGACAGGGGGCTTACGAGCAGTACTTC.

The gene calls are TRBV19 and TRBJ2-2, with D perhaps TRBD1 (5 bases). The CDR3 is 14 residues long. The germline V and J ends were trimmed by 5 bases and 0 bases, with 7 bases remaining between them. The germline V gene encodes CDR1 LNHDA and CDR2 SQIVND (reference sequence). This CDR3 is CASSWGANTGELFF. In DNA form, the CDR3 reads TGTGCCAGTAGTTGGGGCGCGAACACCGGGGAGCTGTTTTTT.

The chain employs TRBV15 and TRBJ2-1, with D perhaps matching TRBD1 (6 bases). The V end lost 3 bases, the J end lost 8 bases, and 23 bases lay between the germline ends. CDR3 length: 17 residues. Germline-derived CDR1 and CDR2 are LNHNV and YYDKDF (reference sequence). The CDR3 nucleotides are TGTGCCACCAGCAGTCCTGTTAGGGCAGGGGCAAGCGATGAGCAGTTCTTC. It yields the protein CATSSPVRAGASDEQFF. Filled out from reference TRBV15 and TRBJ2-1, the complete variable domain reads DAMVIQNPRYQVTQFGKPVTLSCSQTLNHNVMYWYQQKSSQAPKLLFHYYDKDFNNEADTPDNFQSRRPNTSFCFLDIRSPGLGDTAMYLCATSSPVRAGASDEQFFGPGTRLTVL.

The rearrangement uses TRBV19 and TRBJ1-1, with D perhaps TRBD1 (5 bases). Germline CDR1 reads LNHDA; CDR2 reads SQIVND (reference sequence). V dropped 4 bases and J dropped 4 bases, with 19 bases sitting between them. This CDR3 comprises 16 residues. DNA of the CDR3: TGTGCCAGTAGTACACTCGGGGCCCGGCAAAGCACTGAAGCTTTCTTT. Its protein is CASSTLGARQSTEAFF.

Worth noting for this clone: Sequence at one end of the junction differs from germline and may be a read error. The CDR3 sequence is CASSLDPRSPRELFF. DNA of the CDR3: TGTGCCAGCAGCCTAGACCCACGTAGCCCCAGGGAGCTGTTTTTT. The chain uses TRBV11-2 and TRBJ2-2; D unresolved. CDR1 and CDR2 (germline): SGHAT, FQNNGV. This CDR3 is 15 amino acids long.

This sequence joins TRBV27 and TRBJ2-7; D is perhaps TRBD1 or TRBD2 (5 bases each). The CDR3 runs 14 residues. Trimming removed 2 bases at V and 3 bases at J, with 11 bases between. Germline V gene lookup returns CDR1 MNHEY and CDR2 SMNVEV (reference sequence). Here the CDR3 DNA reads TGTGCCAGCAGTTTAAGAGGGGACCGCTACGAGCAGTACTTC. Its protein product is CASSLRGDRYEQYF.

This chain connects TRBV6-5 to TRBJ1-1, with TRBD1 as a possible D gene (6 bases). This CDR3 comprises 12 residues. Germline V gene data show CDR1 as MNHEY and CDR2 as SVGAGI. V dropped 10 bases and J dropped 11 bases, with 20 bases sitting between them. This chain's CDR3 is CATGQPGEMAFF. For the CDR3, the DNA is TGTGCCACCGGACAGCCGGGCGAGATGGCTTTCTTT.

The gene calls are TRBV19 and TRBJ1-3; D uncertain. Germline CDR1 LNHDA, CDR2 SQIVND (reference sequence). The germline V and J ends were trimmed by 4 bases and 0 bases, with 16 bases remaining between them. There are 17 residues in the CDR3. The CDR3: CASSSGFSYTSGNTIYF. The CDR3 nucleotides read TGTGCCAGTAGTAGCGGGTTTTCGTATACCTCTGGAAACACCATATATTTT. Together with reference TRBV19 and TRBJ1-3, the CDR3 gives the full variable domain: DGGITQSPKYLFRKEGQNVTLSCEQNLNHDAMYWYRQDPGQGLRLIYYSQIVNDFQKGDIAEGYSVSREKKESFPLTVTSAQKNPTAFYLCASSSGFSYTSGNTIYFGEGSWLTVV.

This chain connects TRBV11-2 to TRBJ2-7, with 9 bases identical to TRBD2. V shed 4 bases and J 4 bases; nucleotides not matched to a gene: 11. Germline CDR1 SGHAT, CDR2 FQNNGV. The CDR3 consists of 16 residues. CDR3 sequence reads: CASSSKLAGPSYEQYF. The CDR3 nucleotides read TGTGCCAGCAGCTCCAAACTAGCGGGCCCGAGTTACGAGCAGTACTTC.

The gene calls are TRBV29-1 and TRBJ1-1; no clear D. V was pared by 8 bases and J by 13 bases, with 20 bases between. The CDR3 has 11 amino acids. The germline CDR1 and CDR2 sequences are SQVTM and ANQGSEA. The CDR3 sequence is CSSMKAGVDFF. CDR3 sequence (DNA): TGCAGCTCCATGAAGGCCGGCGTTGATTTCTTT.

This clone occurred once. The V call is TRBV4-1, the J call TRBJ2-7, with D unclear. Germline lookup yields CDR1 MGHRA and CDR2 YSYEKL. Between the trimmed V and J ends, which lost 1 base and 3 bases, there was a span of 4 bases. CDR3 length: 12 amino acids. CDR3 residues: CASSQGSYEQYF. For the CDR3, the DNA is TGCGCCAGCAGCCAAGGAAGCTACGAGCAGTACTTC.

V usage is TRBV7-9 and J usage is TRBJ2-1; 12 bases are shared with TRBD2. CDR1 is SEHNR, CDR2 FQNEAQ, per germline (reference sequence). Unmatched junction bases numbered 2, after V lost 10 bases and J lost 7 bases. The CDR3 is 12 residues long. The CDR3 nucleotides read TGTGCCACGACTAGCGGGAGTAATGAGCAGTTCTTC. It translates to CATTSGSNEQFF.

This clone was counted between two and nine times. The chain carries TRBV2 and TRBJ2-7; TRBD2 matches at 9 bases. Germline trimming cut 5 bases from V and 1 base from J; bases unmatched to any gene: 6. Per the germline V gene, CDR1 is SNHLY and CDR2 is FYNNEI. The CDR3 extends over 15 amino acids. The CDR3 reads CASSMGGRGSYEQYV. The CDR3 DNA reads TGTGCCAGCAGTATGGGCGGGAGGGGATCCTACGAGCAGTACGTC.

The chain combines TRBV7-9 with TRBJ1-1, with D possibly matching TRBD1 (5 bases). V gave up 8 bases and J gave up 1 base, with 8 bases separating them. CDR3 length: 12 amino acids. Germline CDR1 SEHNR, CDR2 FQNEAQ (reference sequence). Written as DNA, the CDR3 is TGTGCCAGCGTCGGGACGAACACTGAAGCTTTCTTT. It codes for CASVGTNTEAFF.

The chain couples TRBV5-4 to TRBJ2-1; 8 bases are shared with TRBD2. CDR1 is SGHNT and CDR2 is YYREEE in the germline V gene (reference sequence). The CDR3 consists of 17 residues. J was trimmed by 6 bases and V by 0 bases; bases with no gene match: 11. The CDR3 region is CASSLAPLAGEGNEQFF. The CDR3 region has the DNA TGTGCCAGCAGCTTGGCCCCCCTAGCGGGTGAGGGCAATGAGCAGTTCTTC.

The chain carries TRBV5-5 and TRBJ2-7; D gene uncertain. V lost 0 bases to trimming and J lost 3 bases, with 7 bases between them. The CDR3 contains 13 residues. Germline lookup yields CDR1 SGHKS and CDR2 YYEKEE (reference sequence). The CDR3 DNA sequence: TGTGCCAGCAGCTTGGGACGTCGCTACGAGCAGTACTTC. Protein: CASSLGRRYEQYF.

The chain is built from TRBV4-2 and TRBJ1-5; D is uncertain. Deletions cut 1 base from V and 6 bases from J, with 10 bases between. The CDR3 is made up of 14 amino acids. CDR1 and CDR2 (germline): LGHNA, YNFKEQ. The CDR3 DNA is TGTGCCAGCAGCCAAGTAGTGGGTGGTCAGCCCCAGCATTTT. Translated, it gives CASSQVVGGQPQHF.

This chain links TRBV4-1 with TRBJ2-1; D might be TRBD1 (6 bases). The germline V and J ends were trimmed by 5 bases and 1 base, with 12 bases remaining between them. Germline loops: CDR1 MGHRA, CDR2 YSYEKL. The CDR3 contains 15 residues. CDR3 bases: TGCGCCAGCAGCTGGACAGCCTCATCCTACAATGAGCAGTTCTTC. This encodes CASSWTASSYNEQFF.